A selection of T cell receptor beta chains follows, all from one sample in a study of radiation and T cells in renal cell carcinoma. The assay was immunoSEQ multiplex PCR, and TCRdb's table has in-frame clones only and misses some. The sample has 100,000 to 150,000 clones, around 80% seen once; the top ten hold 5.8%. The specimen comprised blood, sampled from a patient whose treatment included radiotherapy and nephrectomy. The origin of the receptors is a man in his fifties or sixties with renal cell carcinoma. Both conserved end residues are part of each CDR3. The order of the fields is J gene, clone size, V gene, D gene, CDR3 protein, CDR3 DNA. The D gene is left open where the match is weak. A row's size may be missing; if present it is once, few, many or a size class.

J: TRBJ1-3; size: -; V: TRBV18; D: -; CDR3: CASLGDTIYF; DNA: TGTGCCAGCCTAGGGGACACCATATATTTT
J: TRBJ2-3; size: -; V: TRBV4-1; D: -; CDR3: CASSQERPDTQYF; DNA: TGCGCCAGCAGCCAAGAGAGGCCAGATACGCAGTATTTT
J: TRBJ2-7; size: -; V: TRBV6-6; D: TRBD2; CDR3: CASSSAGGPVEQYF; DNA: TGTGCCAGCAGCTCAGCGGGGGGGCCGGTCGAGCAGTACTTC
J: TRBJ2-3; size: -; V: TRBV4-1; D: TRBD2; CDR3: CASSQTLGTRTDTQYF; DNA: TGCGCCAGCAGCCAAACGCTCGGGACTAGGACAGATACGCAGTATTTT
J: TRBJ1-1; size: -; V: TRBV5-1; D: -; CDR3: CASSTQRSPLKAEAFF; DNA: TGCGCCAGCAGCACACAACGTAGCCCGTTGAAGGCTGAAGCTTTCTTT
J: TRBJ2-2; size: -; V: TRBV5-1; D: TRBD1; CDR3: CASIGQDTGELFF; DNA: TGCGCCAGCATAGGACAGGACACCGGGGAGCTGTTTTTT
J: TRBJ2-7; size: -; V: TRBV29-1; D: -; CDR3: CSVNEGGREQYF; DNA: TGCAGCGTTAACGAGGGGGGCCGCGAGCAGTACTTC
J: TRBJ1-4; size: -; V: TRBV4-1; D: -; CDR3: CASSQDAETPGAGKLFF; DNA: TGCGCCAGCAGCCAAGACGCAGAGACACCGGGGGCTGGGAAACTGTTTTTT
J: TRBJ1-2; size: -; V: TRBV10-3; D: TRBD1; CDR3: CATIPQGQATYGYTF; DNA: TGTGCCACAATCCCCCAGGGACAGGCCACCTATGGCTACACCTTC
J: TRBJ1-3; size: few; V: TRBV2; D: -; CDR3: CASSERWTALRGNTIYF; DNA: TGTGCCAGCAGCGAGCGGTGGACAGCCCTCAGAGGAAACACCATATATTTT
J: TRBJ2-7; size: -; V: TRBV5-6; D: TRBD2; CDR3: CASSFLTSGIRAYEQYF; DNA: TGTGCCAGCAGCTTCCTGACTAGCGGGATACGAGCCTACGAGCAGTACTTC
J: TRBJ2-3; size: -; V: TRBV2; D: -; CDR3: CASSSSVDTQYF; DNA: TGTGCCAGCAGTTCGTCGGTTGATACGCAGTATTTT
J: TRBJ1-1; size: -; V: TRBV7-3; D: -; CDR3: CASSSRNTEAFF; DNA: TGTGCCAGCAGCAGTCGGAACACTGAAGCTTTCTTT
J: TRBJ1-4; size: -; V: TRBV18; D: -; CDR3: CASSPPTGSYGEKLFF; DNA: TGTGCCAGCTCACCCCCTACAGGGAGTTACGGTGAAAAACTGTTTTTT
J: TRBJ2-7; size: -; V: TRBV29-1; D: -; CDR3: CSVGEVRRVYEQYF; DNA: TGCAGCGTTGGGGAGGTCAGGCGAGTTTACGAGCAGTACTTC
J: TRBJ2-5; size: -; V: TRBV2; D: TRBD1; CDR3: CASSVFGTGQETQYF; DNA: TGTGCCAGCAGTGTTTTTGGGACAGGTCAAGAGACCCAGTACTTC
J: TRBJ1-2; size: once; V: TRBV6-1; D: TRBD1; CDR3: CASSEQVGGTAYYGYTF; DNA: TGTGCCAGCAGTGAACAGGTTGGGGGGACAGCTTACTATGGCTACACCTTC
J: TRBJ1-1; size: -; V: TRBV7-6; D: -; CDR3: CASSFAVDTAAFF; DNA: TGTGCCAGCAGCTTTGCAGTGGACACGGCGGCTTTCTTT
J: TRBJ1-5; size: -; V: TRBV10-3; D: TRBD1; CDR3: CATQTGGNQPQHF; DNA: TGTGCCACCCAGACAGGGGGAAATCAGCCCCAGCATTTT
J: TRBJ2-5; size: -; V: TRBV4-1; D: TRBD1; CDR3: CASSPIGQGRQETQYF; DNA: TGCGCCAGCAGCCCCATCGGACAGGGGAGACAAGAGACCCAGTACTTC
J: TRBJ1-5; size: -; V: TRBV6-4; D: TRBD1; CDR3: CATAAQGDQPQHF; DNA: TGTGCCACCGCGGCGCAGGGGGATCAGCCCCAGCATTTT
J: TRBJ2-3; size: -; V: TRBV7-2; D: TRBD2; CDR3: CASSSGLAGGMAQYF; DNA: TGTGCCAGCAGTTCTGGACTAGCGGGGGGAATGGCGCAGTATTTT
J: TRBJ2-1; size: -; V: TRBV7-2; D: TRBD2; CDR3: CASSLVPSGGFVEQFF; DNA: TGTGCCAGCAGCTTAGTACCTAGCGGGGGGTTCGTTGAGCAGTTCTTC
J: TRBJ2-3; size: few; V: TRBV4-1; D: -; CDR3: CASSQGAGLDTQYF; DNA: TGCGCCAGCAGCCAAGGAGCAGGCTTAGATACGCAGTATTTT
J: TRBJ2-4; size: -; V: TRBV30; D: TRBD1; CDR3: CAWSQWTGAKNIQYF; DNA: TGTGCCTGGAGTCAGTGGACAGGGGCCAAAAACATTCAGTACTTC
J: TRBJ2-6; size: -; V: TRBV27; D: -; CDR3: CASSLSGANVLTF; DNA: TGTGCCAGCAGTTTATCGGGGGCCAACGTCCTGACTTTC
J: TRBJ2-1; size: -; V: TRBV6-5; D: TRBD1; CDR3: CASSYYAGTGYNEQFF; DNA: TGTGCCAGCAGTTATTACGCCGGGACAGGATACAATGAGCAGTTCTTC
J: TRBJ2-3; size: -; V: TRBV5-1; D: TRBD2; CDR3: CASSLGLAGGVSTDTQYF; DNA: TGCGCCAGCAGCTTGGGACTAGCGGGAGGAGTAAGCACAGATACGCAGTATTTT
J: TRBJ1-2; size: -; V: TRBV28; D: -; CDR3: CASSRADGYTF; DNA: TGTGCCAGCAGTAGGGCGGATGGCTACACCTTC
J: TRBJ2-7; size: -; V: TRBV4-3; D: -; CDR3: CASSQDFPGPYEQYF; DNA: TGCGCCAGCAGCCAAGATTTCCCGGGACCTTACGAGCAGTACTTC
J: TRBJ2-7; size: -; V: TRBV7-6; D: TRBD1; CDR3: CASSRGTGKTYEQYF; DNA: TGTGCCAGCAGCCGAGGGACAGGGAAGACCTACGAGCAGTACTTC
J: TRBJ2-7; size: -; V: TRBV5-8; D: TRBD2; CDR3: CASSLSGGTYEQYF; DNA: TGTGCCAGCAGCTTAAGCGGGGGGACTTACGAGCAGTACTTC
J: TRBJ1-2; size: -; V: TRBV7-9; D: -; CDR3: CASSSPPRAENYGYTF; DNA: TGTGCCAGCAGCTCACCCCCGCGGGCGGAAAACTATGGCTACACCTTC
J: TRBJ2-7; size: -; V: TRBV4-1; D: -; CDR3: CASSQIGDSYEQYF; DNA: TGCGCCAGCAGCCAAATAGGGGACTCCTACGAGCAGTACTTC
J: TRBJ1-3; size: -; V: TRBV6-1; D: -; CDR3: CASRAYGVGNTIYF; DNA: TGTGCCAGCAGAGCATATGGAGTAGGAAACACCATATATTTT
J: TRBJ1-3; size: -; V: TRBV7-2; D: -; CDR3: CASSLAGWDAFSGNTIYF; DNA: TGTGCCAGCAGCTTGGCGGGTTGGGACGCCTTCTCTGGAAACACCATATATTTT
J: TRBJ2-1; size: -; V: TRBV7-2; D: TRBD2; CDR3: CASSLGLAVNEQFF; DNA: TGTGCCAGCAGCTTAGGACTAGCGGTTAATGAGCAGTTCTTC
J: TRBJ2-3; size: -; V: TRBV4-2; D: TRBD2; CDR3: CASSQASGGRTDTQYF; DNA: TGTGCCAGCAGCCAAGCGTCGGGAGGCCGCACAGATACGCAGTATTTT
J: TRBJ2-3; size: -; V: TRBV5-6; D: -; CDR3: CASSFRRTTDTQYF; DNA: TGTGCCAGCAGCTTTCGGAGAACCACAGATACGCAGTATTTT
J: TRBJ2-5; size: -; V: TRBV7-8; D: -; CDR3: CASSQYGDQETQYF; DNA: TGTGCCAGCAGCCAGTATGGAGATCAAGAGACCCAGTACTTC
J: TRBJ1-1; size: few; V: TRBV5-4; D: -; CDR3: CASSLADTEAFF; DNA: TGTGCCAGCAGCTTGGCGGACACTGAAGCTTTCTTT
J: TRBJ2-1; size: few; V: TRBV10-2; D: -; CDR3: CASSETPHPQGHEQFF; DNA: TGCGCCAGCAGTGAAACCCCCCACCCACAGGGCCATGAGCAGTTCTTC
J: TRBJ2-3; size: -; V: TRBV11-2; D: TRBD1; CDR3: CASSSGQSSTDTQYF; DNA: TGTGCCAGCAGCTCGGGACAGTCTAGCACAGATACGCAGTATTTT
J: TRBJ1-3; size: -; V: TRBV6-5; D: -; CDR3: CASSYSTGVSGNTIYF; DNA: TGTGCCAGCAGTTACTCTACAGGTGTGTCTGGAAACACCATATATTTT
J: TRBJ1-1; size: -; V: TRBV27; D: TRBD1; CDR3: CASSQRTGATEAFF; DNA: TGTGCCAGCAGTCAGAGGACAGGGGCCACTGAAGCTTTCTTT
J: TRBJ2-2; size: -; V: TRBV2; D: TRBD2; CDR3: CASSEGLAGAGELFF; DNA: TGTGCCAGCAGTGAGGGACTAGCGGGAGCCGGGGAGCTGTTTTTT
J: TRBJ2-7; size: -; V: TRBV5-1; D: -; CDR3: CASSTDRTGEQYF; DNA: TGCGCCAGCAGTACAGACCGAACAGGCGAGCAGTACTTC
J: TRBJ2-3; size: -; V: TRBV2; D: -; CDR3: CASKVRGTDTQYF; DNA: TGTGCCAGCAAGGTCCGGGGCACAGATACGCAGTATTTT
J: TRBJ1-2; size: -; V: TRBV7-2; D: -; CDR3: CASSQRAGYGYTF; DNA: TGTGCCAGCAGCCAAAGGGCAGGGTATGGCTACACCTTC
J: TRBJ2-3; size: -; V: TRBV7-9; D: -; CDR3: CASSFGGPTVDTQYF; DNA: TGTGCCAGCAGCTTCGGCGGGCCCACGGTAGATACGCAGTATTTT
J: TRBJ1-2; size: -; V: TRBV30; D: -; CDR3: CAWSSGNGYTF; DNA: TGTGCCTGGAGCTCAGGCAATGGCTACACCTTC
J: TRBJ1-5; size: -; V: TRBV29-1; D: TRBD1; CDR3: CSVTGGVSNQPQHF; DNA: TGCAGCGTTACAGGGGGGGTCAGCAATCAGCCCCAGCATTTT
J: TRBJ2-3; size: -; V: TRBV18; D: -; CDR3: CASSEIDTDTQYF; DNA: TGTGCCAGCTCAGAAATCGACACAGATACGCAGTATTTT
J: TRBJ1-6; size: many; V: TRBV5-8; D: -; CDR3: CASSLNPGNNSPLHF; DNA: TGTGCCAGCAGCTTGAATCCAGGGAACAATTCACCCCTCCACTTT
J: TRBJ2-7; size: -; V: TRBV5-4; D: TRBD1; CDR3: CASRASGTTGFDEQYF; DNA: TGTGCCAGCAGAGCTTCGGGCACGACAGGGTTCGACGAGCAGTACTTC
J: TRBJ1-4; size: -; V: TRBV6-6; D: -; CDR3: CASSYSAGDEKLFF; DNA: TGTGCCAGCAGTTACTCGGCAGGGGATGAAAAACTGTTTTTT
J: TRBJ2-2; size: -; V: TRBV10-3; D: TRBD1; CDR3: CAISEGTGTNTGELFF; DNA: TGTGCCATCAGTGAGGGGACAGGGACGAACACCGGGGAGCTGTTTTTT
J: TRBJ1-2; size: few; V: TRBV15; D: -; CDR3: CATSMGRVDNYGYTF; DNA: TGTGCCACCAGCATGGGCAGGGTCGATAACTATGGCTACACCTTC
J: TRBJ1-4; size: -; V: TRBV28; D: -; CDR3: CASRSRGVGGGEKLFF; DNA: TGTGCCAGCAGATCCCGCGGGGTAGGGGGAGGAGAAAAACTGTTTTTT
J: TRBJ2-5; size: -; V: TRBV27; D: -; CDR3: CASSLRGDETQYF; DNA: TGTGCCAGCAGTTTGAGGGGGGATGAGACCCAGTACTTC